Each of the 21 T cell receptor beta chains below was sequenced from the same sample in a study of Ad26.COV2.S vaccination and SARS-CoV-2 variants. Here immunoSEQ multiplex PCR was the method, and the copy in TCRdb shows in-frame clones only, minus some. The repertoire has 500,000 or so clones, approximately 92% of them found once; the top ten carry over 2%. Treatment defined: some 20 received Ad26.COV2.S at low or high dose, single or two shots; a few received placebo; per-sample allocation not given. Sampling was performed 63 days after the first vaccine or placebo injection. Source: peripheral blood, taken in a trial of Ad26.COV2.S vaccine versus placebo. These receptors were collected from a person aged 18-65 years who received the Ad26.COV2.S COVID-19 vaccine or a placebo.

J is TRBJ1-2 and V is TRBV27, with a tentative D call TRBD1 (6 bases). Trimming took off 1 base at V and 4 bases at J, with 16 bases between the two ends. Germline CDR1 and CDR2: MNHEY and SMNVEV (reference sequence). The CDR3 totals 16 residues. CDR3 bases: TGTGCCAGCAGTTTATTAGGGGGGCGGGGTGTCTATGGCTACACCTTC. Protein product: CASSLLGGRGVYGYTF.

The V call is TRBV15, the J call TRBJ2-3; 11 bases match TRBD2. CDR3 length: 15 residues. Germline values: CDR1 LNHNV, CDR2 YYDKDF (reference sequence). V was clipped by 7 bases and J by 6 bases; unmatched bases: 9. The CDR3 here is CATTPGTSGSDTQYF. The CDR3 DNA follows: TGTGCCACCACTCCTGGGACTAGCGGCTCGGATACGCAGTATTTT. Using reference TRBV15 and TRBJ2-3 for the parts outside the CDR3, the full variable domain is DAMVIQNPRYQVTQFGKPVTLSCSQTLNHNVMYWYQQKSSQAPKLLFHYYDKDFNNEADTPDNFQSRRPNTSFCFLDIRSPGLGDTAMYLCATTPGTSGSDTQYFGPGTRLTVL.

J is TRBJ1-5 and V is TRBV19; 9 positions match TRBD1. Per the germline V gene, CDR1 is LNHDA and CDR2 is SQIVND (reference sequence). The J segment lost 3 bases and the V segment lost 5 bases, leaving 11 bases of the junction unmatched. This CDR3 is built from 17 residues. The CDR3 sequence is CASSLTPGTGNNQPQHF. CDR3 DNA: TGTGCCAGTAGTCTCACTCCCGGGACAGGGAACAATCAGCCCCAGCATTTT.

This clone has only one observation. The CDR3 nucleotides read TGTGCCAGCAGCCTTGACAGGGGGCGGATTGGCACAGATACGCAGTATTTT. Translation: CASSLDRGRIGTDTQYF. The chain has TRBV5-8 and TRBJ2-3, with 10 nucleotides matching TRBD1. The germline V gene has CDR1 SGHTS and CDR2 YDEGEE. CDR3 length: 17 residues. V dropped 4 bases and J dropped 1; count of bases not matched to a gene: 9.

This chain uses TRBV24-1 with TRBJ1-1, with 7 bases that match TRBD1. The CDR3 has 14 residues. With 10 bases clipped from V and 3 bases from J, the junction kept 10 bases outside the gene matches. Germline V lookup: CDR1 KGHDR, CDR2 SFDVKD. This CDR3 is CATQGRGRDTEAFF. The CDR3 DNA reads TGTGCCACTCAGGGAAGGGGGCGCGACACTGAAGCTTTCTTT.

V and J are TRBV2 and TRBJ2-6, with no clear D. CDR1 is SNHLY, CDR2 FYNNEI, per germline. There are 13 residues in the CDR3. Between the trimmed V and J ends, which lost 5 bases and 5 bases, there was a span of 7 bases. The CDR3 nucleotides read TGTGCCAGCAGTTCCCTTTGGGCCAACGTCCTGACTTTC. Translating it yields CASSSLWANVLTF.

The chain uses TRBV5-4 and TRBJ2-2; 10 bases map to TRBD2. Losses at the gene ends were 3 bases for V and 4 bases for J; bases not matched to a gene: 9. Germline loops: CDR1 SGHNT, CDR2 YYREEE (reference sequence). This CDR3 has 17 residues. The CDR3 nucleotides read TGTGCCAGCAGCTCCGACCCAGCGGGGGGGGGCACCGGGGAGCTGTTTTTT. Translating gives CASSSDPAGGGTGELFF.

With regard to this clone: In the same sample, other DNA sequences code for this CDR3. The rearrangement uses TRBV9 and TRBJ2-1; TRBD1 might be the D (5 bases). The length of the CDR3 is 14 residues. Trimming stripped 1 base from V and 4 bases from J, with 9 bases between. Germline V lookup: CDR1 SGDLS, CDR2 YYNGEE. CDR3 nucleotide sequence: TGTGCCAGCAGCGTAAGTTCAGGGTACAATGAGCAGTTCTTC. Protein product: CASSVSSGYNEQFF.

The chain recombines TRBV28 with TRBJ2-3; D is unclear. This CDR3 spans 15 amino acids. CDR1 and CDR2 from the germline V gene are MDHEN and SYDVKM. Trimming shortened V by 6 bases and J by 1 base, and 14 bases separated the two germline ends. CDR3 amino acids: CASSPTLRGTDTQYF. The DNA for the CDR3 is TGTGCCAGCAGCCCAACCCTTAGAGGCACAGATACGCAGTATTTT. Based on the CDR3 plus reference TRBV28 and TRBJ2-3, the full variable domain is DVKVTQSSRYLVKRTGEKVFLECVQDMDHENMFWYRQDPGLGLRLIYFSYDVKMKEKGDIPEGYSVSREKKERFSLILESASTNQTSMYLCASSPTLRGTDTQYFGPGTRLTVL.

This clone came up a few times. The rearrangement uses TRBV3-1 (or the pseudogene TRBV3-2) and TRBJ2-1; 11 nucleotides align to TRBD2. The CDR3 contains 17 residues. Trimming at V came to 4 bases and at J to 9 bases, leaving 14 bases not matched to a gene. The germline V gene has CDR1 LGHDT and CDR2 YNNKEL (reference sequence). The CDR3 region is CASSRLLTSGAVREQFF. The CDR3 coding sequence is TGTGCCAGCAGCCGCCTTCTGACTAGCGGGGCCGTCCGTGAGCAGTTCTTC.

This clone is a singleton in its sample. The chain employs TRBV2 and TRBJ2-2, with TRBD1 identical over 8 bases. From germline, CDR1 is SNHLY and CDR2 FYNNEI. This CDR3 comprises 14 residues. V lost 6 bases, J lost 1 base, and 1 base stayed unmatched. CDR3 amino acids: CASRDRVNTGELFF. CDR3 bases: TGTGCCAGCAGGGACAGGGTGAACACCGGGGAGCTGTTTTTT. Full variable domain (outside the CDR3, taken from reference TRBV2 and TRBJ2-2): EPEVTQTPSHQVTQMGQEVILRCVPISNHLYFYWYRQILGQKVEFLVSFYNNEISEKSEIFDDQFSVERPDGSNFTLKIRSTKLEDSAMYFCASRDRVNTGELFFGEGSRLTVL.

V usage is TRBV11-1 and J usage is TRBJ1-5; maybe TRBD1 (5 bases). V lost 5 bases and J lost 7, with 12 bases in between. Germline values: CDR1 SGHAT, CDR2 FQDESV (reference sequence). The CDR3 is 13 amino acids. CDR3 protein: CASSQGRRQPQHF. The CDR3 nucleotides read TGTGCCAGCAGCCAGGGTCGGCGCCAGCCCCAGCATTTT. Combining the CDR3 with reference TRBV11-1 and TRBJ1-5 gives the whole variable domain EAEVAQSPRYKITEKSQAVAFWCDPISGHATLYWYRQILGQGPELLVQFQDESVVDDSQLPKDRFSAERLKGVDSTLKIQPAELGDSAMYLCASSQGRRQPQHFGDGTRLSIL.

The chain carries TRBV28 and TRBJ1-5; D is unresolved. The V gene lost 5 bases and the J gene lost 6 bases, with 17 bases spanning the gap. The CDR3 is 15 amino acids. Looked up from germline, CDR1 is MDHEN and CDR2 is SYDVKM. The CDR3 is CASSAGKAGGQPQHF. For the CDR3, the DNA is TGTGCCAGCAGTGCCGGGAAGGCAGGAGGTCAGCCCCAGCATTTT. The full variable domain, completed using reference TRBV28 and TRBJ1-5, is DVKVTQSSRYLVKRTGEKVFLECVQDMDHENMFWYRQDPGLGLRLIYFSYDVKMKEKGDIPEGYSVSREKKERFSLILESASTNQTSMYLCASSAGKAGGQPQHFGDGTRLSIL.

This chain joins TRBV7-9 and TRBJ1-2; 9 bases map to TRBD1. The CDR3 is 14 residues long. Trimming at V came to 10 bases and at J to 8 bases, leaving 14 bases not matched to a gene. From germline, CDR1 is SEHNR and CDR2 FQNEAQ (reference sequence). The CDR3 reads CATPLLGQGWGYTF. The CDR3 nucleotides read TGTGCCACCCCCCTACTGGGACAGGGTTGGGGCTACACCTTC.

The CDR3 DNA reads TGTGCCAGCAGCCTACCGGGACAGGGGGCCACTGAAGCTTTCTTT. It is translated as CASSLPGQGATEAFF. The chain uses TRBV28 and TRBJ1-1; 12 nucleotides match TRBD1. This CDR3 contains 15 residues. The germline gives CDR1 MDHEN, CDR2 SYDVKM. V trimming: 6 bases; J trimming: 4 bases; junction bases outside the gene matches: 6. Using reference TRBV28 and TRBJ1-1 for the parts outside the CDR3, the full variable domain is DVKVTQSSRYLVKRTGEKVFLECVQDMDHENMFWYRQDPGLGLRLIYFSYDVKMKEKGDIPEGYSVSREKKERFSLILESASTNQTSMYLCASSLPGQGATEAFFGQGTRLTVV.

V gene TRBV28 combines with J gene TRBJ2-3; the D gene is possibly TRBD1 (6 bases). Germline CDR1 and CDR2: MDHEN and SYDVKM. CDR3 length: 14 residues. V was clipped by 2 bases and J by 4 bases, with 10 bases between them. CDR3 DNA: TGTGCCAGCAGTTTAGTGCAGGGGCCAGATACGCAGTATTTT. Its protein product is CASSLVQGPDTQYF.

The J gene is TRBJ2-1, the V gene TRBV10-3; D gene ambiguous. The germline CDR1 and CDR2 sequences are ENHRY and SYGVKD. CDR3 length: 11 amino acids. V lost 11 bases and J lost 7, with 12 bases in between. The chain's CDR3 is CASNSGNEQFF. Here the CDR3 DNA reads TGTGCCTCGAACTCGGGTAATGAGCAGTTCTTC.

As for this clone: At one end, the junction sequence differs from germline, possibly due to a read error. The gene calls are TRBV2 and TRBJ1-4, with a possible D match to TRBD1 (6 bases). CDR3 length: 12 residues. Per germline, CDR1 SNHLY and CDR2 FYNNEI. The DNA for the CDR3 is TGTGCCAGCCGGGGGGAAGTGGGAGGACAGCTTTTT. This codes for CASRGEVGGQLF.

CDR3 loop: CASRPPGGRPQYF. Written as DNA, the CDR3 is TGTGCCAGCAGGCCCCCGGGGGGACGACCCCAGTACTTC. The chain is built from TRBV12-3 or TRBV12-4 and TRBJ2-5; 7 bases are a match to TRBD2. Trimming removed 6 bases from V and 9 bases from J; junction bases left unmatched: 10. The CDR3 is made up of 13 amino acids.

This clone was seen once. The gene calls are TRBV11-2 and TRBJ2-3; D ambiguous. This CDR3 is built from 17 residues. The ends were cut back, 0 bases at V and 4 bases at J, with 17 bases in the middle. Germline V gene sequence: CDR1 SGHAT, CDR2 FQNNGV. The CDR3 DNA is TGTGCCAGCAGCTTAGATCTTGAATTAGCCGGCTCAGATACGCAGTATTTT. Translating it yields CASSLDLELAGSDTQYF.

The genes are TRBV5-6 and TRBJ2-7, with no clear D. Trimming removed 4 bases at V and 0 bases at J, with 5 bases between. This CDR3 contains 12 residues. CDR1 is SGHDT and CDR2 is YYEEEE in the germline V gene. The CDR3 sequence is CASSQNSYEQYF. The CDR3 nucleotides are TGTGCCAGCAGCCAGAACTCCTACGAGCAGTACTTC.